Sequencing of this TCR beta chain was carried out in a study of T cell repertoires in cytomegalovirus infection. The overall study: Shared public TCR beta signatures pointed to both CMV infection and a matching HLA type. Findings and caveats of the study: HLA-C-restricted, CMV-specific TCR beta clonotypes were dominant ex vivo. Public TCR beta family frequency separated CMV-and-HLA carriers, including in an independent cohort.

With regard to this clonotype: Its antigen is unknown.

The ends lost 0 bases at V and 6 bases at J; junction bases unmatched: 7. This CDR3 region has 16 residues. Per germline, CDR1 LGHNA and CDR2 YNFKEQ. A single record per CDR3 protein comes from TCRdb applying MiXCR to the reads. The sample shows 290,000 or so distinct CDR3 sequences, about a tenth of them seen only once. The sequence came from a human donor in good health (CMV status not recorded). Some clones in this sample may be carry-over from other donors' samples. The sequenced sample consisted of PBMCs. The gene calls are TRBV4-2 and TRBJ2-1; TRBD2 aligns across 8 bases. For the CDR3, the DNA is TGTGCCAGCAGCCAAGAAATACTAGCGGTCTCCAATGAGCAGTTCTTC. It codes for CASSQEILAVSNEQFF.